This TCR beta chain was sequenced in a study of radiation and T cells in renal cell carcinoma. Using immunoSEQ multiplex PCR, the repertoire was profiled, and TCRdb retains in-frame clones only, with some absent. There are around 77,000 clones in the sample; around four fifths occur only once, and about 2.5% lies in the top ten. The CDR3 is made up of 13 amino acids. The V gene's germline CDR1 is SGHNT and CDR2 YENEEA. Between the trimmed V and J ends, which lost 4 bases and 8 bases, there was a span of 12 bases. Time point here: blood 4 weeks post-SBRT, at nephrectomy. Treatment: 15 Gy SBRT to primary tumor, nephrectomy 4 weeks later.

This material consisted of blood, taken from a patient whose treatment included radiotherapy and nephrectomy. The chain links TRBV11-3 to TRBJ1-3; TRBD1 might be the D (5 bases). The TCR comes from a woman aged 55-75 years with renal cell carcinoma. The CDR3 region is CASSSQGRDTIYF. CDR3 in DNA: TGTGCCAGCAGCTCCCAGGGACGGGACACCATATATTTT.